This TCR beta chain emerged from a study of T-cell memory formation after mild COVID-19. MiXCR was run by TCRdb on the 5' RACE reads, yielding one entry per CDR3 protein. This sample has approximately 400,000 distinct CDR3 sequences; 18% occur once, and the top ten carry 20% to 25%. CDR3 length: 14 residues. V lost 0 bases and J lost 3, with 8 bases in between. Germline assignment: CDR1 MNHEY and CDR2 SVGAGI. The chain uses TRBV6-5 and TRBJ1-2; D not resolved. The source of this sequence is a man younger than 35 who had mild COVID-19 (a few samples of this study predate the infection). Cell type and time point are not known. The sample was PBMCs or a T cell subset sorted from them (not recorded which). This CDR3 reads CASSYSSQYYGYTF. The CDR3 DNA follows: TGTGCCAGCAGTTACTCGAGCCAGTACTATGGCTACACCTTC.